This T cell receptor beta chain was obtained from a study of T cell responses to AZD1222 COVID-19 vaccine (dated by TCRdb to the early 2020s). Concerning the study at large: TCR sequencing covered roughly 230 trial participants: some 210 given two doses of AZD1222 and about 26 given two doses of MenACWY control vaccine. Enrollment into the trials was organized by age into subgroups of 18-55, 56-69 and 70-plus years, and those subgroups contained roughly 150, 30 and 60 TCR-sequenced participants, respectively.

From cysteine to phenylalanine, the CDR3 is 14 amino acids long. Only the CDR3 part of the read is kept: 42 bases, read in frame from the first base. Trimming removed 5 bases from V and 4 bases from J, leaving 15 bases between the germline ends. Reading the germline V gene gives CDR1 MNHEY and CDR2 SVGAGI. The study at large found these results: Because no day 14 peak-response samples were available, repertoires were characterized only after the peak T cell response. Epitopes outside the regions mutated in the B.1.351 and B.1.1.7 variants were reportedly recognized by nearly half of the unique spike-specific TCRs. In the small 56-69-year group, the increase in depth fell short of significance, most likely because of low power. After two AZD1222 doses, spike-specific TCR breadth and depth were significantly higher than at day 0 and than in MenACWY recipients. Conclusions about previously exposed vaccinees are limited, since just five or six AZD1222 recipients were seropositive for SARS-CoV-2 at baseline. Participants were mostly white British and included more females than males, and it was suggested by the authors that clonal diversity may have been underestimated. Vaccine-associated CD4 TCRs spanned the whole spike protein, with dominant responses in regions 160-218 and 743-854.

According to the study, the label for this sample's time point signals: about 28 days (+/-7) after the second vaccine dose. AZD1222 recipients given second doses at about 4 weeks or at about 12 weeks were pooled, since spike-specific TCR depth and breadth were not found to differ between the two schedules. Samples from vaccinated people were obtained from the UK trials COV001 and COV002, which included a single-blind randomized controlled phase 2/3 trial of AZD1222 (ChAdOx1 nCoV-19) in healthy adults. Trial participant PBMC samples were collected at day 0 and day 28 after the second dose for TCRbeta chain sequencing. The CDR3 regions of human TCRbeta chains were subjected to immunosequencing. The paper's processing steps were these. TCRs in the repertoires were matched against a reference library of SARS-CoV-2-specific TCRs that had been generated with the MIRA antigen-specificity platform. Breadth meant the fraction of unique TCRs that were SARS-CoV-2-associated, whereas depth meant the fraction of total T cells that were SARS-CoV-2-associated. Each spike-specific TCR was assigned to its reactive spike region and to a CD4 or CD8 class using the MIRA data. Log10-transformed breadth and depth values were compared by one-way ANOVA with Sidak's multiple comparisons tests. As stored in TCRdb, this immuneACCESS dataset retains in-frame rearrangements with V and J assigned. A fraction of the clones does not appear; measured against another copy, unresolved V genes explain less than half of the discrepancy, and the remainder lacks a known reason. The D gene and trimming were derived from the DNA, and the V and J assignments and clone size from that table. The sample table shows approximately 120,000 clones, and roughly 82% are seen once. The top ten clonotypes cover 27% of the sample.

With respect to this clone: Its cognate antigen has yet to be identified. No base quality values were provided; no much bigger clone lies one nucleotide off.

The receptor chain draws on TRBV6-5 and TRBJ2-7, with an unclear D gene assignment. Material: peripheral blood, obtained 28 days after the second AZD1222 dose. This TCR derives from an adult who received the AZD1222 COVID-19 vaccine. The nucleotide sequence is TGTGCCAGCAGTCCCTCCTCGACTGAGTACGAGCAGTACTTC. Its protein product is CASSPSSTEYEQYF.